This T cell receptor (beta chain) was identified during a study of cytomegalovirus exposure and HLA in healthy donors. Findings and limits, study-wide: A later analysis associated 16,000 or so TCR beta sequences with HLA alleles at a 0.05 false discovery rate. In an earlier analysis, about 87% or about 30%: the productive usage of most TCR beta V segments. In a later analysis, HLA-associated TCR beta chains were more clonally expanded than equally common others.

V gave up 5 bases and J gave up 2 bases, with 12 bases separating them. CDR1 and CDR2 from the germline V gene are MNHNS and SASEGT. The CDR3 runs to 14 residues. The PCR ran on 60 Vbeta and 13 Jbeta primers. Produced via immunoSEQ multiplex PCR; TCRdb's table is partial and in-frame only. Of about 180,000 clones listed, 85% are singletons. With regard to this clone: What it recognizes is unknown.

V gene TRBV6-1 combines with J gene TRBJ2-5; D not resolved. Sequencing was performed on PBMCs. The sequence was collected from a boy aged 2-9 years in good health and CMV-seronegative. The CDR3 protein is CASSLAELQETQYF. The CDR3 DNA sequence: TGTGCCAGCAGTCTCGCCGAGCTTCAAGAGACCCAGTACTTC.